Here is one TCR beta chain with its context. The data originate from a study of blood T cell repertoires in COVID-19. The overall study: PBMCs, B-cell-depleted T cells, or T cells provided the cDNA or gDNA that made up the material.

TCRdb's copy holds only in-frame clones and misses some; the assay was immunoSEQ multiplex PCR. This sample has more than 100,000 clones, with about 80% found just once. Germline CDR1 is MNHNS and CDR2 is SASEGT. There are 16 residues in the CDR3. Trimming cost V 4 bases and J 4 bases, with 18 bases left between them. Sequenced input: PBMCs or T cells enriched from blood (not recorded which). This TCR was sampled from a man between 35 and 55 years old with acute COVID-19. The chain combines TRBV6-1 with TRBJ2-3; D not certain. As DNA, the CDR3 is TGTGCCAGCAGTGCCGGCCCCCGGGTCCCCCCAGATACGCAGTATTTT. Protein sequence: CASSAGPRVPPDTQYF.